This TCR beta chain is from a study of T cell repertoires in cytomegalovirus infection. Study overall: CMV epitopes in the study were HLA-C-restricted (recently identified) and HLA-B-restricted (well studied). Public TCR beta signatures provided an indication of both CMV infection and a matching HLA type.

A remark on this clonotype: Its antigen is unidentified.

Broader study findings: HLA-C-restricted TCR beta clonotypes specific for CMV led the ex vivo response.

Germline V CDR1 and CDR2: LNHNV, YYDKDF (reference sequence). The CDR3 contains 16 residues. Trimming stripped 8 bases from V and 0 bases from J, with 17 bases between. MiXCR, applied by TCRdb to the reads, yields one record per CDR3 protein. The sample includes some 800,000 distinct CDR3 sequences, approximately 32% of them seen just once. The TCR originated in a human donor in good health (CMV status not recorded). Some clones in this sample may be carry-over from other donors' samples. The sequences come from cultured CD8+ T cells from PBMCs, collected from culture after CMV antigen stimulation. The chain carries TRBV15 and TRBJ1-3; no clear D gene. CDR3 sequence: CATGPKRSISGNTIYF. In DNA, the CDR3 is TGTGCCACCGGGCCCAAGCGAAGCATCTCTGGAAACACCATATATTTT.